These 7 T cell receptor beta chains share one sample of origin, sequenced in a study of CD8 T cells in ankylosing spondylitis. These TCRs' antigens remain unknown. TCRdb re-derived calls from the 5' RACE reads in MiXCR, one entry per CDR3 protein. The table includes about 440,000 distinct CDR3 sequences, 17% detected once. Study-level points and caveats: Ankylosing spondylitis blood seemed to carry a telltale TCR beta motif made of several highly homologous variants.

The sequenced material came from blood, either unsorted or a sorted T cell fraction (not recorded which). The receptors were sampled from a male donor with ankylosing spondylitis.

A few counts support this clonotype. The V gene is TRBV12-3 or TRBV12-4, the J gene TRBJ1-6; 8 bases agree with TRBD1. There are 13 residues in the CDR3. Trimming cost V 10 bases and J 7 bases; bases outside gene matches: 6. CDR3 nucleotides: TGTGCCACGCAGGGGGCTCGGAATTCACCCCTCCACTTT. This gives the protein CATQGARNSPLHF.

This clonotype came up a few times. The rearrangement uses TRBV12-3 or TRBV12-4 and TRBJ1-5; 9 positions match TRBD1. CDR3 length: 16 amino acids. J lost 1 base, V lost 7 bases, and 8 bases had no gene match. This CDR3 reads CASTRGTGKSNQPQHF. The CDR3 region has the DNA TGTGCCAGCACCCGGGGGACAGGGAAAAGCAATCAGCCCCAGCATTTT.

Many counts were recorded for this clonotype. The chain's CDR3 is CASSHQLAGAYNEQFF. As DNA, the CDR3 is TGCGCCAGCAGCCACCAACTAGCGGGGGCTTACAATGAGCAGTTCTTC. The rearrangement links TRBV4-1 to TRBJ2-1; 11 positions agree with TRBD2. The CDR3 contains 16 residues. Germline values: CDR1 MGHRA, CDR2 YSYEKL. With V trimmed by 3 bases and J by 4 bases, 5 bases remained unmatched.

The chain links TRBV20-1 to TRBJ1-6; D unresolved. In germline, CDR1 is DFQATT, CDR2 SNEGSKA (reference sequence). CDR3 size: 14 residues. The V gene lost 6 bases and the J gene lost 6 bases, with 15 bases spanning the gap. The CDR3 bases are TGCAGTGCGGGAAAGTGGGGAGGTAATTCACCCCTCCACTTT. Translating it yields CSAGKWGGNSPLHF.

The V gene is TRBV15, the J gene TRBJ2-7; no firm D call. The CDR3 has 14 amino acids. CDR1 and CDR2 (germline): LNHNV, YYDKDF (reference sequence). V lost 1 base and J 4 bases, leaving 11 bases between the germline ends. The CDR3 sequence is CATSRVPSEYEQYF. Here the CDR3 DNA reads TGTGCCACCAGCAGAGTCCCCTCGGAGTACGAGCAGTACTTC.

This clonotype appeared a few times. This chain joins TRBV28 and TRBJ1-2, with D perhaps TRBD1 (6 bases). The CDR3 is 17 residues long. The ends were cut back, 7 bases at V and 0 bases at J, with 21 bases in the middle. Germline V CDR1 and CDR2: MDHEN, SYDVKM. The CDR3 here is CASTRPTGGIANYGYTF. CDR3 in DNA: TGTGCCAGCACAAGACCGACAGGCGGCATAGCTAACTATGGCTACACCTTC.

This sequence joins TRBV20-1 and TRBJ2-1; 7 bases map to TRBD1. Trimming took 3 bases from V and 6 from J; bases not matched to a gene: 14. The CDR3 is 16 amino acids. The germline gives CDR1 DFQATT, CDR2 SNEGSKA (reference sequence). CDR3 coding DNA: TGCAGTGCTAGGCCCCTCACAGGGGTTTCGGGCAATGAGCAGTTCTTC. The encoded protein is CSARPLTGVSGNEQFF.